Below are 11 T cell receptor beta chains sequenced from a single sample in a study of blood T cell repertoires in COVID-19. Profiling relied on immunoSEQ multiplex PCR, and the TCRdb table lists in-frame clones only, not all of them. Of tens of thousands of clones in the sample, 80% to 85% are singletons; the top ten hold about 8.8%. Sequenced material: peripheral blood. These receptors were taken from a man of 80 years or more with COVID-19, enrolled during active disease.

The chain recombines TRBV27 with TRBJ2-2, with 7 bases identical to TRBD1. The CDR3 is 15 residues long. Trimming at V came to 5 bases and at J to 4 bases, leaving 7 bases not matched to a gene. In germline, CDR1 is MNHEY, CDR2 SMNVEV (reference sequence). This CDR3 is CASSLRDRLTGELFF. The CDR3, as DNA: TGTGCCAGCAGTCTACGGGACAGACTCACCGGGGAGCTGTTTTTT.

V and J are TRBV24-1 and TRBJ2-1, with D maybe TRBD1 (5 bases). Germline CDR1 reads KGHDR; CDR2 reads SFDVKD. The CDR3 totals 17 residues. V lost 0 bases to trimming and J lost 2 bases, with 13 bases between them. The CDR3 DNA reads as TGTGCCACCAGTGATTTGAGGTCAGGGTCCCCCTACAATGAGCAGTTCTTC. The encoded protein is CATSDLRSGSPYNEQFF.

This rearrangement joins TRBV5-4 to TRBJ1-2, with 8 bases matching TRBD1. V lost 4 bases, J lost 4 bases, and 15 bases stayed unmatched. The CDR3 is made up of 17 amino acids. Germline loops: CDR1 SGHNT, CDR2 YYREEE (reference sequence). CDR3: CASSDGGGQGFTYGYTF. The CDR3 nucleotides read TGTGCCAGCAGCGATGGGGGCGGACAGGGCTTCACCTATGGCTACACCTTC.

The chain carries TRBV7-3 and TRBJ2-1; 10 nucleotides line up with TRBD2. CDR1 and CDR2 from the germline V gene are SGHTA and FQGTGA. Trimming removed 5 bases from V and 6 bases from J; junction bases left unmatched: 10. This CDR3 is 16 amino acids long. In nucleotides, the CDR3 is TGTGCCAGCAGCAAGAAAGCGGGGGGGCTTGGCAATGAGCAGTTCTTC. It yields the protein CASSKKAGGLGNEQFF. The full variable domain, its missing parts supplied by reference TRBV7-3 and TRBJ2-1, is GAGVSQTPSNKVTEKGKYVELRCDPISGHTALYWYRQSLGQGPEFLIYFQGTGAADDSGLPNDRFFAVRPEGSVSTLKIQRTERGDSAVYLCASSKKAGGLGNEQFFGPGTRLTVL.

This sequence joins TRBV7-6 and TRBJ1-4; TRBD1 is a possible D gene (5 bases). The CDR3 contains 14 residues. Germline CDR1 and CDR2: SGHVS and FNYEAQ. V lost 2 bases to trimming and J lost 8 bases, with 12 bases between them. In DNA form, the CDR3 reads TGTGCCAGCAGCTTAAGGACATTTCGCGAAAAACTGTTTTTT. It yields the protein CASSLRTFREKLFF. Supplemented by reference TRBV7-6 and TRBJ1-4, the full variable domain reads GAGVSQSPRYKVTKRGQDVALRCDPISGHVSLYWYRQALGQGPEFLTYFNYEAQQDKSGLPNDRFSAERPEGSISTLTIQRTEQRDSAMYRCASSLRTFREKLFFGSGTQLSVL.

The rearrangement links TRBV5-1 to TRBJ1-1; D is unclear. Looked up from germline, CDR1 is SGHRS and CDR2 is YFSETQ. This CDR3 contains 15 residues. V lost 3 bases to trimming and J lost 3 bases, with 15 bases between them. For the CDR3, the DNA is TGCGCCAGCAGCTCTTTTCCTGGCGGGGACACTGAAGCTTTCTTT. The encoded protein is CASSSFPGGDTEAFF. The variable domain in full, completed from reference TRBV5-1 and TRBJ1-1, reads KAGVTQTPRYLIKTRGQQVTLSCSPISGHRSVSWYQQTPGQGLQFLFEYFSETQRNKGNFPGRFSGRQFSNSRSEMNVSTLELGDSALYLCASSSFPGGDTEAFFGQGTRLTVV.

V and J are TRBV2 and TRBJ1-2; D remains unclear. Germline CDR1 is SNHLY and CDR2 is FYNNEI. The CDR3 is 13 residues long. Trimming pared 1 base from V and 8 bases from J, leaving 11 bases between. The CDR3 DNA reads TGTGCCAGCAGTGAAGGTTATGGCGGGGGCTACACCTTC. Its translation: CASSEGYGGGYTF.

The V and J genes are TRBV19 and TRBJ2-1; TRBD2 aligns across 12 bases. Germline CDR1 and CDR2: LNHDA and SQIVND (reference sequence). V gave up 5 bases and J gave up 7 bases; unmatched junction bases: 9. This CDR3 is 16 amino acids long. The DNA of the CDR3 is TGTGCCAGTAGTTCTCGGACTAGCGGGATCGAGAATGAGCAGTTCTTC. It codes for CASSSRTSGIENEQFF.

This sequence joins TRBV6-5 and TRBJ1-1; 7 bases are shared with TRBD1. Germline CDR1 is MNHEY and CDR2 is SVGAGI. J was trimmed by 0 bases and V by 7 bases; bases with no gene match: 8. This CDR3 contains 15 residues. CDR3 residues: CASTPGQPMNTEAFF. CDR3 nucleotide sequence: TGTGCCAGCACCCCGGGACAGCCCATGAACACTGAAGCTTTCTTT.

This clone showed up just a few times. V usage is TRBV7-2 and J usage is TRBJ1-2; TRBD1 is a possible D gene (5 bases). Trimming took off 2 bases at V and 8 bases at J, with 15 bases between the two ends. The CDR3 spans 14 residues. CDR1 and CDR2 (germline): SGHTA, FQGNSA. CDR3 amino acids: CASSLNRRAAGYTF. The CDR3 DNA sequence: TGTGCCAGCAGCTTAAACAGGAGAGCCGCAGGCTACACCTTC.

This clone is a singleton in its sample. The chain carries TRBV15 and TRBJ1-3, with TRBD1 matching over 7 bases. This CDR3 comprises 14 residues. After removal of 5 bases from V and 2 bases from J, the junction contained 3 bases not matched to a gene. Looked up from germline, CDR1 is LNHNV and CDR2 is YYDKDF (reference sequence). The CDR3 loop is CATSGQGAGNTIYF. Written as DNA, the CDR3 is TGTGCCACCAGCGGGCAGGGGGCTGGAAACACCATATATTTT.